This T cell receptor beta chain was sequenced during a study of T cell repertoires in cytomegalovirus infection. CDR1 is MGHRA, CDR2 YSYEKL, per germline. The germline V and J ends were trimmed by 4 bases and 6 bases, with 10 bases remaining between them. The CDR3 loop spans 14 amino acids. This clonotype was seen a handful of times. Its antigen is unknown. TCRdb re-called the reads through MiXCR, storing one row per CDR3 protein. This sample has a few hundred thousand distinct CDR3 sequences, with about 39% found just once. Findings of the study overall: Predominance within the ex vivo response was attributable to HLA-C-restricted CMV-specific TCR beta clonotypes.

The sequence was obtained from a human donor in good health (CMV status not recorded). Some clones in this sample may be carry-over from other donors' samples. This chain joins TRBV4-1 and TRBJ1-6; D is unclear. The input for sequencing was cultured PBMCs, taken from culture after CMV antigen stimulation. The CDR3 DNA follows: TGCGCCAGCAGCCTGTCGGGCCCTAATTCACCCCTCCACTTT. Its protein is CASSLSGPNSPLHF.